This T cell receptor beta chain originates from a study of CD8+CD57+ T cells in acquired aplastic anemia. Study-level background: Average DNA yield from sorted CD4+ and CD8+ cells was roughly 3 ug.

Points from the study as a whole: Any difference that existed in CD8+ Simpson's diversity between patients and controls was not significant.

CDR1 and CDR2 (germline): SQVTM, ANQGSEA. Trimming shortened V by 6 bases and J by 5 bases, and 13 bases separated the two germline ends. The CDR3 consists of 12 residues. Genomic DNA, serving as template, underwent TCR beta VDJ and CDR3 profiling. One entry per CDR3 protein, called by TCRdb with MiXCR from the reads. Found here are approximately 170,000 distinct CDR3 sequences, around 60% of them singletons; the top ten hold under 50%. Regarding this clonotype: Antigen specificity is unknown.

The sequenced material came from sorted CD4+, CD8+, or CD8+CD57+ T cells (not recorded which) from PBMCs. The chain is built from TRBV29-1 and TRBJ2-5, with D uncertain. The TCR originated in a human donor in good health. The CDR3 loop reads CSVVLSRETQYF. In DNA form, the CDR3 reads TGCAGCGTAGTCCTGAGCCGGGAGACCCAGTACTTC. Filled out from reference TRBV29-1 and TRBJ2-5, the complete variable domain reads SAVISQKPSRDICQRGTSLTIQCQVDSQVTMMFWYRQQPGQSLTLIATANQGSEATYESGFVIDKFPISRPNLTFSTLTVSNMSPEDSSIYLCSVVLSRETQYFGPGTRLLVL.